This T cell receptor beta chain was captured by sequencing in a study of TIL therapy for anti-PD-1-resistant metastatic lung cancer. Study as a whole: Tumors had a median PD-L1 proportion score of 6%. Tumors carried a median 1.5 non-synonymous mutations per megabase. Study-level results: The cohort had more treatment-naive, never-smoker and oncogene-addicted patients than typical. Compared with baseline intratumoral T cells, expanded TIL cultures were more clonal and less diverse (approximately 6% vs 31%).

Comment on this clone: Its cognate antigen is unknown.

The immunoSEQ assay was v3. TCRdb's table, derived via immunoSEQ multiplex PCR, lists solely in-frame clones and lacks some. The sample yields more than 9,000 clones, approximately 80% seen once. Time point in this sample: pre-treatment sample, taken before nivolumab and TIL therapy. Tumor tissue came from excised metastases, mostly pleural nodules or supraclavicular lymph nodes. The V gene lost 11 bases and the J gene lost 3 bases, with 17 bases spanning the gap. The V gene's germline CDR1 is SNHLY and CDR2 FYNNEI. This CDR3 comprises 14 residues. The rearrangement uses TRBV2 and TRBJ2-1; D is possibly TRBD1 or TRBD2 (6 bases each). The material was tumor tissue, obtained at baseline. The sequence derives from a person aged 25-85 years with non-small cell lung cancer. As DNA, the CDR3 is TGTGCCGGGGGGCAGGAGGCCCGCTACAATGAGCAGTTCTTC. Protein: CAGGQEARYNEQFF.